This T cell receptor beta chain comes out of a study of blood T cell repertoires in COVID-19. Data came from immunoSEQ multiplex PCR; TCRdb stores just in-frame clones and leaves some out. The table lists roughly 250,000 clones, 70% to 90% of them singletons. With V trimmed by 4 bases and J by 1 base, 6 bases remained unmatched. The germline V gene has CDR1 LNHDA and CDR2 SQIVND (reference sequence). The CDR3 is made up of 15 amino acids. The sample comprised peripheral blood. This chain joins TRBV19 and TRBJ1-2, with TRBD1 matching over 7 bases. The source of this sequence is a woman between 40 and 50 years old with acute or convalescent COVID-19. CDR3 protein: CASSKNRDSNYGYTF. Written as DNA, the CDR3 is TGTGCCAGTAGTAAGAACCGGGACAGTAACTATGGCTACACCTTC.